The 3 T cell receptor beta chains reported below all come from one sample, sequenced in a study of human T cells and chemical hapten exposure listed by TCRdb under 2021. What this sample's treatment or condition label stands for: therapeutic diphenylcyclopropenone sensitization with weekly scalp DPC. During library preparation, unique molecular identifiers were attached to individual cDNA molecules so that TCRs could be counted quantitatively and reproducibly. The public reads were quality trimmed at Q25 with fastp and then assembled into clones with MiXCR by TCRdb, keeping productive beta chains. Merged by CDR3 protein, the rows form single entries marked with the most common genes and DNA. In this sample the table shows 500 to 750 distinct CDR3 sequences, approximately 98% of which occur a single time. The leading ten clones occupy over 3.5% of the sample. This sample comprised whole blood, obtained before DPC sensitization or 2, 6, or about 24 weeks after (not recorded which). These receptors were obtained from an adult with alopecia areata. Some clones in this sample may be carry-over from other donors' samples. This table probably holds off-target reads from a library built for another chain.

CDR3: CASNTANTEAFF. The CDR3 region has the DNA TGTGCCAGCAACACCGCGAACACTGAAGCTTTCTTT. The chain recombines TRBV6-6 with TRBJ1-1; D is ambiguous. The CDR3 covers 12 residues. Germline loops: CDR1 MNHNY, CDR2 SVGAGI (reference sequence). With 7 bases removed from V and 1 base from J, the gap between germline ends came to 7 bases.

The CDR3 DNA reads TGCGCCAGCAGACCAAATTCCGTGGATACGCAGTATTTT. Translated: CASRPNSVDTQYF. V is TRBV5-1 and J is TRBJ2-3; D remains ambiguous. This CDR3 region has 13 residues. Germline V gives CDR1 SGHRS, CDR2 YFSETQ. V lost 5 bases, J lost 6 bases, and 13 bases lay in between. The whole variable domain, filled in from reference TRBV5-1 and TRBJ2-3, reads KAGVTQTPRYLIKTRGQQVTLSCSPISGHRSVSWYQQTPGQGLQFLFEYFSETQRNKGNFPGRFSGRQFSNSRSEMNVSTLELGDSALYLCASRPNSVDTQYFGPGTRLTVL.

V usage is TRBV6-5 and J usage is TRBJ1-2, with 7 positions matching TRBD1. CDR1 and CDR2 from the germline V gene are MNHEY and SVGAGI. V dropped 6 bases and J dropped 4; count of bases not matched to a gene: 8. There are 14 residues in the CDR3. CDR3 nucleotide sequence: TGTGCCAGCAGGGATACAGGGGTAGTCTATGGCTACACCTTC. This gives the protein CASRDTGVVYGYTF.